This T cell receptor (beta chain) was recovered during a study of blood T cell repertoires in COVID-19. At the level of the study: Sites in the United States, Italy and Spain provided acute and convalescent COVID-19 samples. Sources were T cells, B-cell-depleted T cells, or PBMCs; the material itself was cDNA or gDNA.

The protocol was immunoSEQ multiplex PCR, while the TCRdb copy is restricted to in-frame clones and leaves out a portion. Of 650,000 to 800,000 clones in the sample, 70% to 90% are singletons; the top ten hold over 0.2%. Trimming cost V 1 base and J 2 bases, with 13 bases left between them. CDR3 length: 16 amino acids. From germline, CDR1 is SGHRS and CDR2 YFSETQ. The sample comprised peripheral blood. The J gene is TRBJ1-3, the V gene TRBV5-1; possibly TRBD1 for D (6 bases). This sequence was found in a woman younger than 35 with acute or convalescent COVID-19. The chain's CDR3 is CASSLNRGQTGNTIYF. CDR3 DNA: TGCGCCAGCAGCTTGAACAGAGGACAGACTGGAAACACCATATATTTT.